These 23 T cell receptor beta chains originate from one sample sequenced in a study of blood T cell repertoires in COVID-19. Using immunoSEQ multiplex PCR, the repertoire was profiled, and TCRdb retains in-frame clones only, with some absent. Of about 59,000 clones detected, approximately 80% appear once; the ten largest clones hold over 9.5%. Sequenced material: peripheral blood. These receptors were taken from an elderly man with acute or convalescent COVID-19.

The chain is built from TRBV2 and TRBJ1-6; 7 bases line up with TRBD1. This CDR3 comprises 14 residues. Germline trimming cut 5 bases from V and 10 bases from J; bases unmatched to any gene: 8. In germline, CDR1 is SNHLY, CDR2 FYNNEI. For the CDR3, the DNA is TGTGCCAGCAGTCCACAGGGGCTAGGATCACCCCTCCACTTT. The encoded protein is CASSPQGLGSPLHF.

V is TRBV10-3 and J is TRBJ2-7; TRBD2 matches at 13 bases. After removal of 5 bases from V and 1 base from J, the junction contained 14 bases not matched to a gene. CDR3 length: 19 residues. The V gene's germline CDR1 is ENHRY and CDR2 SYGVKD. CDR3 nucleotides: TGTGCCATCAGTCCAGCGGGGGGACTAGCGGGGAGTGGGTCCTACGAGCAGTACTTC. Translation gives CAISPAGGLAGSGSYEQYF.

V usage is TRBV29-1 and J usage is TRBJ2-7; D is ambiguous. V shed 0 bases and J shed 5 bases, with 8 bases lying between them. The V gene's germline CDR1 is SQVTM and CDR2 ANQGSEA. This CDR3 comprises 12 residues. CDR3 in DNA: TGCAGCGTTGAAGATCGCAGGAACGAGCAGTACTTC. It is translated as CSVEDRRNEQYF.

J is TRBJ2-5 and V is TRBV19, with D possibly being TRBD2 (5 bases). The germline gives CDR1 LNHDA, CDR2 SQIVND (reference sequence). This CDR3 spans 13 amino acids. V lost 5 bases, J lost 5 bases, and 12 bases lay in between. CDR3 DNA sequence: TGTGCCAGTAGTGACCGATGGGAGGAGACCCAGTACTTC. This gives the protein CASSDRWEETQYF.

This chain connects TRBV6-1 to TRBJ1-4; the D is unclear. Trimming removed 2 bases at V and 7 bases at J, with 14 bases between. Germline CDR1 reads MNHNS; CDR2 reads SASEGT. The length of the CDR3 is 15 residues. The CDR3 DNA reads TGTGCCAGCAGTGAACCTGGTCTAACTCTTGAAAAACTGTTTTTT. Its protein product is CASSEPGLTLEKLFF.

The chain is built from TRBV25-1 and TRBJ2-3; TRBD1 might be the D (6 bases). Germline CDR1 and CDR2: MGHDK and SYGVNS. The V gene lost 8 bases and the J gene lost 2 bases, with 20 bases spanning the gap. This CDR3 has 16 amino acids. The CDR3 spells CASSDRDIGVTDTQYF. CDR3 DNA sequence: TGTGCCAGCTCCGACCGGGACATTGGGGTCACAGATACGCAGTATTTT.

The chain couples TRBV11-3 to TRBJ2-2; TRBD2 aligns across 11 bases. Germline V gives CDR1 SGHNT, CDR2 YENEEA. V dropped 1 base and J dropped 5; count of bases not matched to a gene: 3. The length of the CDR3 is 16 residues. The CDR3 spells CASSLAGLAETGELFF. CDR3 nucleotides: TGTGCCAGCAGCTTAGCGGGACTAGCGGAAACCGGGGAGCTGTTTTTT. Together with reference TRBV11-3 and TRBJ2-2, the CDR3 gives the full variable domain: EAGVVQSPRYKIIEKKQPVAFWCNPISGHNTLYWYLQNLGQGPELLIRYENEEAVDDSQLPKDRFSAERLKGVDSTLKIQPAELGDSAVYLCASSLAGLAETGELFFGEGSRLTVL.

This clone was recorded once. This chain joins TRBV6-6 and TRBJ1-1; 9 bases fit TRBD1. Germline V lookup: CDR1 MNHNY, CDR2 SVGAGI (reference sequence). This CDR3 contains 13 residues. J was trimmed by 11 bases and V by 5 bases; bases with no gene match: 9. The CDR3 DNA follows: TGTGCCAGCAGTGGGACAGGGAAAAGAGAGGCTTTCTTT. This codes for CASSGTGKREAFF.

In regard to this clone: The sample contains more than one DNA sequence encoding this CDR3. The chain employs TRBV19 and TRBJ2-3; no firm D call. The germline V gene has CDR1 LNHDA and CDR2 SQIVND (reference sequence). CDR3 length equals 13 residues. Trimming took off 3 bases at V and 2 bases at J, with 6 bases between the two ends. The CDR3 reads CASSMLVTDTQYF. The CDR3 bases are TGTGCCAGTAGTATGTTAGTCACAGATACGCAGTATTTT.

The V and J genes are TRBV2 and TRBJ2-5; D ambiguous. This CDR3 is 13 amino acids long. Germline values: CDR1 SNHLY, CDR2 FYNNEI. The V gene lost 7 bases and the J gene lost 2 bases, with 11 bases spanning the gap. CDR3 sequence: CASNSRLQETQYF. The CDR3 DNA follows: TGTGCCAGCAACTCGCGTCTTCAAGAGACCCAGTACTTC.

This sequence joins TRBV19 and TRBJ2-3; the D is unclear. Germline CDR1 reads LNHDA; CDR2 reads SQIVND (reference sequence). The CDR3 spans 12 residues. The V gene lost 6 bases and the J gene lost 9 bases, with 13 bases spanning the gap. CDR3 DNA: TGTGCCAGTAGCCAAACATTTGGCACGCAGTATTTT. Its protein product is CASSQTFGTQYF.

The chain carries TRBV25-1 and TRBJ1-2; D is unresolved. V dropped 2 bases and J dropped 7 bases, with 14 bases sitting between them. Germline V gene lookup returns CDR1 MGHDK and CDR2 SYGVNS. This CDR3 is 14 amino acids long. In DNA, the CDR3 is TGTGCCAGCAGTGAAAAGAGCAATACCCTTGGCTACACCTTC. Translating it yields CASSEKSNTLGYTF.

CDR3 sequence (DNA): TGTGCCAGCAGTGGAGCAGGGATCGCTGAAGCTTTCTTT. As protein: CASSGAGIAEAFF. This chain connects TRBV25-1 to TRBJ1-1; a possible D gene is TRBD1 (5 bases). CDR3 length: 13 residues. CDR1 and CDR2 (germline): MGHDK, SYGVNS. V was clipped by 4 bases and J by 6 bases, with 12 bases between them.

The rearrangement joins TRBV5-1 to TRBJ2-7, with D possibly TRBD1 on 6 matching bases. CDR3 length: 14 residues. V was shortened by 3 bases and J by 2 bases, with 12 bases between the two germline ends. Per the germline V gene, CDR1 is SGHRS and CDR2 is YFSETQ. CDR3 coding DNA: TGCGCCAGCAGCTCGCGACAGGAAACCTACGAGCAGTACTTC. Its protein product is CASSSRQETYEQYF.

V usage is TRBV5-1 and J usage is TRBJ2-1, with 12 bases fitting TRBD2. Germline CDR1 reads SGHRS; CDR2 reads YFSETQ. There are 16 residues in the CDR3. Trimming at V came to 3 bases and at J to 10 bases, leaving 11 bases not matched to a gene. The CDR3 coding sequence is TGCGCCAGCAGCTCCCAGCCTAGCGGGAGGGCAGGCGAGCAGTTCTTC. Residues: CASSSQPSGRAGEQFF.

V usage is TRBV7-2 and J usage is TRBJ2-7, with 8 bases aligning to TRBD2. Germline V lookup: CDR1 SGHTA, CDR2 FQGNSA. V shed 5 bases, J shed 0 bases, and the junction held 3 bases outside the gene matches. The length of the CDR3 is 14 residues. CDR3 sequence: CASSPGLASYEQYF. For the CDR3, the DNA is TGTGCCAGCAGCCCTGGACTAGCCTCCTACGAGCAGTACTTC.

The chain uses TRBV4-1 and TRBJ2-2, with 7 bases aligning to TRBD1. This CDR3 contains 15 residues. The germline V gene encodes CDR1 MGHRA and CDR2 YSYEKL. With 1 base clipped from V and 2 bases from J, the junction kept 1 base outside the gene matches. Written as DNA, the CDR3 is TGCGCCAGCAGCCAAGGACAGGGAAACACCGGGGAGCTGTTTTTT. Amino acid sequence: CASSQGQGNTGELFF.

V gene TRBV5-1 combines with J gene TRBJ2-7; 7 bases fit TRBD2. J gave up 2 bases and V 4 bases, and 9 bases lay outside the gene matches. Germline V gene lookup returns CDR1 SGHRS and CDR2 YFSETQ. The CDR3 totals 15 residues. CDR3 amino acids: CASSPGTNRPYEQYF. The CDR3 coding sequence is TGCGCCAGCAGCCCTGGGACTAATCGACCCTACGAGCAGTACTTC.

This clone appeared a few times. The rearrangement links TRBV5-5 to TRBJ2-1, with 12 bases matching TRBD2. CDR1 SGHKS and CDR2 YYEKEE come from the germline V gene (reference sequence). CDR3 size: 16 residues. V gave up 3 bases and J gave up 5 bases; unmatched junction bases: 6. CDR3 DNA sequence: TGTGCCAGCAGCTCGGGCCGACTAGCGGGGGACAATGAGCAGTTCTTC. Protein sequence: CASSSGRLAGDNEQFF.

The V gene is TRBV9, the J gene TRBJ2-1; 7 bases match TRBD1. From germline, CDR1 is SGDLS and CDR2 YYNGEE. J gave up 11 bases and V 3 bases, and 20 bases lay outside the gene matches. The CDR3 is made up of 17 amino acids. CDR3 DNA: TGTGCCAGCAGCGCGAGGGGGCCTGACTGGGCGACGGGGAAGCAGTTCTTC. It is translated as CASSARGPDWATGKQFF.

The chain couples TRBV18 to TRBJ2-1; tentatively, D is TRBD2 (5 bases). V was shortened by 2 bases and J by 0 bases, with 5 bases between the two germline ends. In germline, CDR1 is KGHSH, CDR2 LQKENI. The CDR3 runs 14 residues. The CDR3 protein is CASSPGSSYNEQFF. The CDR3 nucleotides are TGTGCCAGCTCACCAGGGAGCTCCTACAATGAGCAGTTCTTC.

V usage is TRBV3-1 (or the pseudogene TRBV3-2) and J usage is TRBJ2-1; TRBD2 aligns across 9 bases. Germline V gene lookup returns CDR1 LGHDT and CDR2 YNNKEL (reference sequence). CDR3 length equals 15 residues. V shed 4 bases and J 9 bases; nucleotides not matched to a gene: 10. CDR3 region: CASSRTGTSNSEQFF. The CDR3 DNA sequence: TGTGCCAGCAGCCGGACCGGGACTAGCAATTCTGAGCAGTTCTTC.

This clone was found a few times. V usage is TRBV2 and J usage is TRBJ2-1, with TRBD2 matching 9 bases. In germline, CDR1 is SNHLY, CDR2 FYNNEI. The CDR3 runs 13 residues. The CDR3 spells CGGRLAGNNEQFF. The CDR3 DNA reads TGTGGAGGGCGGCTAGCGGGGAACAATGAGCAGTTCTTC.